This TCR beta chain originates from a study of cytomegalovirus exposure and HLA in healthy donors. The CDR3 covers 15 residues. J gave up 5 bases and V 9 bases, and 8 bases lay outside the gene matches. Germline CDR1 SGHNT, CDR2 YYREEE (reference sequence). Profiling relied on immunoSEQ multiplex PCR, and the TCRdb table lists in-frame clones only, not all of them. The repertoire includes a few hundred thousand clones, 75% to 90% of them detected once, and under 0.85% sits in the top ten. Source material: PBMCs. This clonotype originated in a woman aged 18-35 years in good health and CMV-seronegative. The chain recombines TRBV5-4 with TRBJ2-1; 13 positions match TRBD2. The CDR3 DNA reads as TGTGCCACCGACCCGGGACTAGCGGGGAACAATGAGCAGTTCTTC. Residues: CATDPGLAGNNEQFF.